These 7 T cell receptor beta chains came from one sample sequenced in a study of cytomegalovirus exposure and HLA in healthy donors. PCR used 60 Vbeta primers and 13 Jbeta primers. The assay was immunoSEQ multiplex PCR, and TCRdb's table has in-frame clones only and misses some. There are fewer than 150,000 clones in the sample; under 80% occur only once, and around 4% lies in the top ten. Source material: PBMCs. These receptors came from a woman aged 35 to 49 in good health and CMV-seropositive.

This chain joins TRBV7-9 and TRBJ1-1; tentatively, D is TRBD1 (5 bases). The V gene lost 5 bases and the J gene lost 6 bases, with 10 bases spanning the gap. The germline CDR1 and CDR2 sequences are SEHNR and FQNEAQ (reference sequence). The CDR3 consists of 12 residues. The CDR3 DNA reads as TGTGCCAGCAGCGGCCAGACAGCTGAAGCTTTCTTT. Its translation is CASSGQTAEAFF.

The rearrangement uses TRBV5-1 and TRBJ2-3, with D possibly TRBD2 on 5 matching bases. Germline-derived CDR1 and CDR2 are SGHRS and YFSETQ. Trimming took off 0 bases at V and 6 bases at J, with 11 bases between the two ends. The CDR3 length is 14 residues. For the CDR3, the DNA is TGCGCCAGCAGCTTGGAGATGGTAGCGGATACGCAGTATTTT. It translates to CASSLEMVADTQYF.

This clone was seen more than once but under ten times. The chain couples TRBV27 to TRBJ2-2; D possibly corresponds to TRBD1 (5 bases). Germline V gene data show CDR1 as MNHEY and CDR2 as SMNVEV (reference sequence). V was trimmed by 6 bases and J by 7 bases, leaving 12 bases between them. The CDR3 length is 13 residues. CDR3 nucleotide sequence: TGTGCCAGCAGGGCAGGGTGGGGCGGGGAGCTGTTTTTT. Protein product: CASRAGWGGELFF.

V is TRBV18 and J is TRBJ1-1, with 8 positions matching TRBD1. After removal of 0 bases from V and 4 bases from J, the junction contained 10 bases not matched to a gene. In germline, CDR1 is KGHSH, CDR2 LQKENI. This CDR3 contains 17 residues. CDR3 protein: CASSPPGVQGASTEAFF. Here the CDR3 DNA reads TGTGCCAGCTCACCACCGGGGGTCCAGGGGGCTAGCACTGAAGCTTTCTTT.

This chain links TRBV6-5 with TRBJ1-1, with 7 bases that match TRBD1. The CDR3 contains 15 residues. Germline CDR1 reads MNHEY; CDR2 reads SVGAGI. V was clipped by 2 bases and J by 1 base; unmatched bases: 4. Written as DNA, the CDR3 is TGTGCCAGCAGTTACAGGGCAGGGGGGAACACTGAAGCTTTCTTT. This translates into CASSYRAGGNTEAFF.

This rearrangement joins TRBV7-9 to TRBJ1-1, with D maybe TRBD1 (5 bases). In germline, CDR1 is SEHNR, CDR2 FQNEAQ (reference sequence). The CDR3 length is 16 residues. V shed 0 bases and J shed 0 bases, with 11 bases lying between them. The CDR3 DNA is TGTGCCAGCAGCTTAGCGTTGGGCAGGGTGAACACTGAAGCTTTCTTT. It translates to CASSLALGRVNTEAFF.

This chain connects TRBV15 to TRBJ2-3; maybe TRBD2 (6 bases). The germline V gene encodes CDR1 LNHNV and CDR2 YYDKDF (reference sequence). Trimming left V 5 bases short and J 3 bases short, with 9 bases between. CDR3 length equals 13 residues. In DNA form, the CDR3 reads TGTGCCACCAGCCCGCGGGGAACAGATACGCAGTATTTT. This translates into CATSPRGTDTQYF.